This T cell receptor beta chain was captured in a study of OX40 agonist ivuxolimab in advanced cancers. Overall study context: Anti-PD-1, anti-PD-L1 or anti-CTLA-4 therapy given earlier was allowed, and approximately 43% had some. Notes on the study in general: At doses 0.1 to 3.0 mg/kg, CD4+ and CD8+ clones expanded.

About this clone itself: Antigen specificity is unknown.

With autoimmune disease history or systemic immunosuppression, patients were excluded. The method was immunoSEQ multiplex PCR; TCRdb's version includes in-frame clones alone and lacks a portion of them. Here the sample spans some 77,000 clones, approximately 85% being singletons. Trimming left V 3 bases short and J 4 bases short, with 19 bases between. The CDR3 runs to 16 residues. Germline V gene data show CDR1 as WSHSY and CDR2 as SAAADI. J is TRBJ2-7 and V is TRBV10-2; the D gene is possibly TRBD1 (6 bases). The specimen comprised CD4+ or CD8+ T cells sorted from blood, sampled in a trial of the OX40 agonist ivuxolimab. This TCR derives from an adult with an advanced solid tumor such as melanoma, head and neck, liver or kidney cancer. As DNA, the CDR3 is TGCGCCAGCAGTGAAAGCCGGGACACCCTTTCGTACGAGCAGTACTTC. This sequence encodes CASSESRDTLSYEQYF.